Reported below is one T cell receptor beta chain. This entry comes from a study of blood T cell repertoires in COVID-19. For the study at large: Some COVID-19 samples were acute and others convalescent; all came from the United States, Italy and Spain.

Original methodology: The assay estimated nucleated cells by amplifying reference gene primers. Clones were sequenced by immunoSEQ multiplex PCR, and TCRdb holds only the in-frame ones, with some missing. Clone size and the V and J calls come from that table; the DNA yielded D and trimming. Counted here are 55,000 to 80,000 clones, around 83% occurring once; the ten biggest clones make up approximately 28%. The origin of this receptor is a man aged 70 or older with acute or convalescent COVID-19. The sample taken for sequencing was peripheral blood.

The DNA of the CDR3 is TGTGCCAGCAGCCCAATGGGGGCTAGCGGGAGTAAAAATGAGCAGTTCTTC. This gives the protein CASSPMGASGSKNEQFF. The chain links TRBV7-3 to TRBJ2-1, with 10 positions matching TRBD2. V shed 5 bases and J 7 bases; nucleotides not matched to a gene: 14. CDR3 length: 17 amino acids. Looked up from germline, CDR1 is SGHTA and CDR2 is FQGTGA.